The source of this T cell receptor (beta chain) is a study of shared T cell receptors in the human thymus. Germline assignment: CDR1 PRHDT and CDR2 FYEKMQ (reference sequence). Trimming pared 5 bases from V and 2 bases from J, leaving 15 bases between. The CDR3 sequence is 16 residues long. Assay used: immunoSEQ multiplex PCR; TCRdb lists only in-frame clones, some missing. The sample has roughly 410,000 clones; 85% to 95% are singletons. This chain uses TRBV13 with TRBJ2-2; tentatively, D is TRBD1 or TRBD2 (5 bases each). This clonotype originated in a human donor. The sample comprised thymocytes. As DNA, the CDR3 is TGTGCCAGCAGCCGAGTTACAGGACTCAACACCGGGGAGCTGTTTTTT. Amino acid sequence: CASSRVTGLNTGELFF.